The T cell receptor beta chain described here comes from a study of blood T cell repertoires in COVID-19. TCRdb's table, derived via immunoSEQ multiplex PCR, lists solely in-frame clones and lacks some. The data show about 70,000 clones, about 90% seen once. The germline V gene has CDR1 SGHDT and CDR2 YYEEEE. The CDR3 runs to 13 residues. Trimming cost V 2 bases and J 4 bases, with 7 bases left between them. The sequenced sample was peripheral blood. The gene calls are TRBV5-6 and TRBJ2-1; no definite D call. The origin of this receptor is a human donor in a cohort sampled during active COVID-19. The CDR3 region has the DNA TGTGCCAGCAGCTTTTATCGTTACAATGAGCAGTTCTTC. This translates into CASSFYRYNEQFF.